This TCR beta chain is drawn from a study of T cell changes during pregnancy in multiple sclerosis. Assay used: immunoSEQ multiplex PCR; TCRdb lists only in-frame clones, some missing. In the table there are some 85,000 clones, about 95% of which are singletons. Germline-derived CDR1 and CDR2 are SGHVS and FNYEAQ. The CDR3 loop spans 14 amino acids. The V and J ends lost 5 bases and 9 bases respectively, with 19 bases between them. The TCR originated in a female donor with multiple sclerosis, enrolled in a pregnancy study. The material sequenced was peripheral blood, taken in the second trimester of pregnancy. This chain joins TRBV7-6 and TRBJ2-5, with TRBD2 as a possible D gene (5 bases). CDR3 sequence reads: CASSDTSAEKAQYF. Here the CDR3 DNA reads TGTGCCAGCAGCGATACTAGTGCAGAAAAGGCCCAGTACTTC.